The source of this TCR beta chain is a study of OX40 agonist ivuxolimab in advanced cancers. Study results and limitations: The expanded peripheral T cells' antigen specificity was not determined.

Concerning this clone: Its antigen is unknown.

Germline values: CDR1 MGHRA, CDR2 YSYEKL. The CDR3 loop spans 16 amino acids. Trimming took off 4 bases at V and 2 bases at J, with 17 bases between the two ends. This table comes from immunoSEQ multiplex PCR, and its TCRdb copy is limited to in-frame clones, with some not included. The sample records roughly 43,000 clones, 75% to 95% being singletons. The TCR originated in an adult with an advanced solid tumor such as melanoma, head and neck, liver or kidney cancer. This chain joins TRBV4-1 and TRBJ1-2, with unresolved D. The specimen was CD4+ or CD8+ T cells sorted from blood, collected in a trial of the OX40 agonist ivuxolimab. Here the CDR3 reads CASSLSVRVGNYGYTF. The CDR3 DNA reads TGCGCCAGCAGCCTCAGCGTGAGGGTAGGGAACTATGGCTACACCTTC.